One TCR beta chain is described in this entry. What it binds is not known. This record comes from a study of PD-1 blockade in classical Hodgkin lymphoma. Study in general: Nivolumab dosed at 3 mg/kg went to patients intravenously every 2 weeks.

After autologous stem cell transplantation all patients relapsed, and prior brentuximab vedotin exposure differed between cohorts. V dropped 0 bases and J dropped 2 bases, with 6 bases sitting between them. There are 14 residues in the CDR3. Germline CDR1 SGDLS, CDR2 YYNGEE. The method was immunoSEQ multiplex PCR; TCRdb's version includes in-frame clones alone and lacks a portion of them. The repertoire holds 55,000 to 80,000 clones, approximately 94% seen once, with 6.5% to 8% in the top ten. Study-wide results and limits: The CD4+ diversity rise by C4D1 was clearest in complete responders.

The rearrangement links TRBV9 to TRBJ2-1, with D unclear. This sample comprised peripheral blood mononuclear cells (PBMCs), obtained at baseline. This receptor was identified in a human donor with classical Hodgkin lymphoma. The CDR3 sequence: CASSVGAPYNEQFF. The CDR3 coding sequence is TGTGCCAGCAGCGTAGGGGCCCCCTACAATGAGCAGTTCTTC.